This record looks at one TCR beta chain sequence and its context. What it binds is not known. The CDR3 loop spans 16 amino acids. Germline V lookup: CDR1 SGHDT, CDR2 YYEEEE. The data derive from a study of monozygotic twins with inflammatory bowel disease. Template switching was used to attach UMIs, which incorporated a 6-nucleotide sample barcode. From its re-call of the 5' RACE reads, TCRdb lists each CDR3 protein once, without DNA. The ten top clones account for 2.5% to 3%, within a sample of a few hundred thousand distinct CDR3 sequences. Overall study results and limits: With inverse Simpson as the measure, TCRbeta diversity was lower in IBD patients than in healthy co-twins.

The chain carries TRBV5-6 and TRBJ1-4. This clonotype was sampled from a human donor with ulcerative colitis or Crohn's disease, or a healthy co-twin of an affected twin (not recorded which). The sequenced sample was blood. Here the CDR3 reads CASSTLWGATNEKLFF.